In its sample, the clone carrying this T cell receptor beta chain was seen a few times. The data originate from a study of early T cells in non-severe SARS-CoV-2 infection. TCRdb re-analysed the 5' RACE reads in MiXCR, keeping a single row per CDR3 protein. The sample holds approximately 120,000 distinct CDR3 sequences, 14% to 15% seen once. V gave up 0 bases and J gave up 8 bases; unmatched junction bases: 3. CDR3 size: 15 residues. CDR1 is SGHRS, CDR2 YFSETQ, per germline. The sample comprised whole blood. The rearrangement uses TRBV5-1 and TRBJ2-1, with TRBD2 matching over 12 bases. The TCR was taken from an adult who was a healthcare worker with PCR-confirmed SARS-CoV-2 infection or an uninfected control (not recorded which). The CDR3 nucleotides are TGCGCCAGCAGCTTGGGACTAGCGGGGGTCTATGAGCAGTTCTTC. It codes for CASSLGLAGVYEQFF.